This TCR beta chain was recovered during a study of blood T cell repertoires in COVID-19. Looking at the study overall: Material from acute and convalescent COVID-19 was sourced from the United States, Italy and Spain. PBMCs, B-cell-depleted T cells, or T cells were the source of the cDNA or gDNA that made up the material.

V shed 7 bases, J shed 5 bases, and the junction held 11 bases outside the gene matches. This CDR3 region has 15 residues. Looked up from germline, CDR1 is KGHDR and CDR2 is SFDVKD. As originally analysed: Reference gene primers were amplified, and this amplification served to estimate nucleated cell counts. Assay used: immunoSEQ multiplex PCR; TCRdb lists only in-frame clones, some missing. That table furnishes V, J and clone size, whereas the DNA furnished D and trimming. Of 140,000 to 150,000 clones listed, about 91% are singletons. The sequenced sample consisted of peripheral blood. The TCR was taken from a woman aged 50 to 60 with acute or convalescent COVID-19. The V gene is TRBV24-1, the J gene TRBJ2-5; TRBD1 aligns across 8 bases. CDR3 protein: CATSPGQGEVETQYF. The CDR3 bases are TGTGCCACCAGCCCTGGACAGGGAGAAGTGGAGACCCAGTACTTC.